This TCR beta chain appears in the sequencing data of a study of Graves' ophthalmopathy and Graves' hyperthyroidism. Study as a whole: Peripheral blood collection took place at initial diagnosis, before any treatment. Study-wide findings and caveats: Most expanded clonotypes in thyroid above 0.001 frequency also showed up in blood.

Amplified material comprised TCR beta CDR3 regions derived from RNA transcripts. Amplification began with first-round RT-PCR using HTBI primers, then second-round multiplex PCR was performed. TCRdb redid the calling of the multiplex PCR reads with MiXCR, one entry per CDR3 protein. Of about 740,000 distinct CDR3 sequences listed, roughly two fifths were seen once; the top ten hold about 40%. This clonotype was observed a few times. Its antigen is undetermined. An end of the junction does not agree with germline; a read error may underlie this. CDR1 is ENHRY and CDR2 is SYGVKD in the germline V gene. The CDR3 loop spans 13 amino acids.

The chain is built from TRBV10-3 and TRBJ2-5, with 7 bases lining up with TRBD2. Sample: peripheral blood. The TCR originated in an adult man with Graves' ophthalmopathy. CDR3 sequence reads: CASSYGGRETQYF. The CDR3 nucleotides are TGTGCCAGCAGTTACGGGGGGAGAGAGACCCAGTACTTC.